A selection of T cell receptor beta chains follows, all from one sample in a study of early T cells in non-severe SARS-CoV-2 infection. TCRdb re-derived calls from the 5' RACE reads in MiXCR, one entry per CDR3 protein. The sample consists of roughly 41,000 distinct CDR3 sequences, 5% to 6.5% of them appearing once. The sequenced sample consisted of whole blood. The source is an adult who was a healthcare worker with PCR-confirmed SARS-CoV-2 infection or an uninfected control (not recorded which). CDR3s include the opening cysteine and the closing phenylalanine or tryptophan. The D gene is left open where the match is weak. For some rows the clone size is stated as once, few or many, or as a class when expanded; others skip it.

j_call v_call d_call clone_size cdr3_nt cdr3_aa
TRBJ2-2 TRBV13 TRBD1 many TGTGCCAGCAGCGGACAGGGTCGCACCGGGGAGCTGTTTTTT CASSGQGRTGELFF
TRBJ2-2 TRBV7-6 TRBD2 few TGTGCCAGCAGCTTAGCTAGGGGAGGGACCGGGGAGCTGTTTTTT CASSLARGGTGELFF
TRBJ2-5 TRBV11-3 . many TGTGCCAGCAGCTTAGTCCCTTCAAGCCAGTACTTC CASSLVPSSQYF
TRBJ2-1 TRBV2 . . TGTGCCAGCCTAGGTCTAGTCTCCTACAATGAGCACTTCTTC CASLGLVSYNEHFF
TRBJ2-1 TRBV12-3/TRBV12-4 TRBD2 many TGTGCCAGCAGGCAGGGACTACAGACCTACAATGAGCAGTTCTTC CASRQGLQTYNEQFF
TRBJ2-3 TRBV18 . . TGTGCCAGCTCACCCTGGCGAGGCCAAGGGCCAGATACGCAGTATTTT CASSPWRGQGPDTQYF
TRBJ1-1 TRBV6-5 . many TGTGCAAGCATGGACAGCATGAACACTGAAGCTTTCTTT CASMDSMNTEAFF
TRBJ2-7 TRBV12-3/TRBV12-4 TRBD2 many TGTGCCAGCACCCTAGGGACTAGCGGGGGGAACGAGCAGTACTTC CASTLGTSGGNEQYF
TRBJ2-5 TRBV12-5 . many TGTGCTAGTGGACTACAAGAGACCCAGTACTTC CASGLQETQYF
TRBJ1-1 TRBV7-2 . many TGTGCCAGCAGCTTAAGGGTGGTGGGCCAGCTGAACACTGAAGCTTTCTTT CASSLRVVGQLNTEAFF
TRBJ2-5 TRBV7-9 TRBD2 many TGTGCCAGCAGCTTAGAGGCTAGCGGGGAGACCCAGTACTTC CASSLEASGETQYF
TRBJ2-7 TRBV10-3 . many TGTGCCATATCGGACGGTGCCTACGAGCAGTACTTC CAISDGAYEQYF
TRBJ1-1 TRBV6-2/TRBV6-3 . many TGTGCCAGCAGTCAATCCGGGACACTCACTGAAGCTTTCTTT CASSQSGTLTEAFF
TRBJ1-6 TRBV20-1 . many TGCAGTGCTAGAGTAGGCGGCGAGGGAATTTCACCCCTCCACTTT CSARVGGEGISPLHF
TRBJ2-5 TRBV6-5 . . TGTGCCAGCAGTTACGGGGCAGGGTTTGAGACCCAGTACTTC CASSYGAGFETQYF
TRBJ2-1 TRBV14 . many TGTGCCAGCAGCCAAGGAACAGGGCCCGCCAGCCTCCAACAGTTCTTC CASSQGTGPASLQQFF
TRBJ2-6 TRBV28 . few TGTGCCAGCAGACGAATACAGGGCCTAATCACTGGGGCCAACGTCCTGACTTTC CASRRIQGLITGANVLTF
TRBJ1-2 TRBV30 . many TGTGCCTGGAAGCGGGACGACTATGGCTACACCTTC CAWKRDDYGYTF
TRBJ2-7 TRBV19 TRBD2 many TGTGCCAGTCGCCGGACTAGCGGGAGTGGATTAATTTACGAGCAGTACTTC CASRRTSGSGLIYEQYF
TRBJ2-2 TRBV24-1 TRBD1 many TGTGCCACCAGTGATCACGGGACAGGGGGCGTCACCGGGGAGCTGTTTTTT CATSDHGTGGVTGELFF
TRBJ2-1 TRBV27 . many TGTGCCAGCAGTTTCGGGTGGGGGGACAATGAGCAGTTCTTC CASSFGWGDNEQFF
TRBJ2-7 TRBV28 . many TGTGCCAGCTTCCAGGGGCGTACCTACGAGCAGTACTTC CASFQGRTYEQYF
TRBJ1-1 TRBV4-1 TRBD1 . TGCGCCAGCAGCCAAGGGGACAGGACTAACACTGAAGCTTTCTTT CASSQGDRTNTEAFF
TRBJ2-5 TRBV5-1 . many TGCGCCAGCAGCTTGAAAGCCCGGGACTTCCAAGAGACCCAGTACTTC CASSLKARDFQETQYF
TRBJ2-2 TRBV7-9 . many TGTGCCAGCAGCTTCGGCAACACCGGGGAGCTGTTTTTT CASSFGNTGELFF
TRBJ2-3 TRBV5-1 . many TGCGCCAGCAGCCCGACAGTTTTAACGGATACGCAGTATTTT CASSPTVLTDTQYF
TRBJ2-1 TRBV28 TRBD2 . TGTGCCAGCAGCATCGGGACTAGCGGGTCCTACAATGAGCAGTTCTTC CASSIGTSGSYNEQFF
TRBJ2-5 TRBV2 . . TGTGCCAGCAACTTTTGGGATATGGAGACCCAGTACTTC CASNFWDMETQYF
TRBJ2-3 TRBV12-3/TRBV12-4 . few TGTGCCAGCAGTTTAGGTCGAGCGGGAGATACGCAGTATTTT CASSLGRAGDTQYF
TRBJ2-1 TRBV11-2 . many TGTGCCAGCAGCTCCCGGGTCTCCTACAATGAGCAGTTCTTC CASSSRVSYNEQFF